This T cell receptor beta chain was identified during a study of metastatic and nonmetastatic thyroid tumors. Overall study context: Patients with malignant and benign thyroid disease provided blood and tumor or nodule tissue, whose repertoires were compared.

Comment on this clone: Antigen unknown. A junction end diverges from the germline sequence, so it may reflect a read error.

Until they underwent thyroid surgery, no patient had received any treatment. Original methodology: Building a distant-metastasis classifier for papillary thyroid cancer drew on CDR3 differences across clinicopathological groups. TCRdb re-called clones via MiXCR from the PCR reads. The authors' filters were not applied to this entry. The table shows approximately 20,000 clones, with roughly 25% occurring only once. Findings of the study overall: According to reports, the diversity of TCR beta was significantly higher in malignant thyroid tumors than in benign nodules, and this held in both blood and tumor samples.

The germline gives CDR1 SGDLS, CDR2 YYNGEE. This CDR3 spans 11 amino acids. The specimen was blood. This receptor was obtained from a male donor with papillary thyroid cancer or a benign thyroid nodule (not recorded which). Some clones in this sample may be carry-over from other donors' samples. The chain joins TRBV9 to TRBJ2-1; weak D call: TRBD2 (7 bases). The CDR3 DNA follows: TGTGCCAGCAGCGCAGAAGGGGGGGGGCTCTTC. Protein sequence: CASSAEGGGLF.